This T cell receptor (beta chain) was recorded in a study of blood T cells in healthy people across ages. General study findings and limits: Researchers report that TCR beta diversity correlated strongly with naive T cell percentage. From one million sequenced T cells, diversity estimates were lower bounds.

Per sample, extraction of total RNA gave at least 5.5 micrograms in every case. Primers used in a second PCR of about 6 to 12 cycles were a sample-barcoded 5' primer and a J-beta primer mix. Tagging of each cDNA molecule was performed by a template-switch adaptor with 12 random nucleotides. TCRdb independently ran MiXCR on the 5' RACE reads; one entry per CDR3 protein. This sample yields more than 1,400,000 distinct CDR3 sequences, of which roughly 40% are seen a single time; roughly 7.7% belongs to the top ten. As to this clonotype: As yet, its antigen is unknown.

Sequencing used blood. This clonotype was sampled from a woman between 18 and 29 years old in good health.

For the CDR3, the DNA is TGTGCCAGCAGTCCCCTTCCTTCCCCGAACACTGAAGCTTTCTTT. Its translation: CASSPLPSPNTEAFF. The chain combines TRBV27 with TRBJ1-1; D is uncertain. This CDR3 is built from 15 residues. Germline V lookup: CDR1 MNHEY, CDR2 SMNVEV (reference sequence). V gave up 5 bases and J gave up 1 base, with 14 bases separating them.